The 8 T cell receptor beta chains listed next were all sequenced from one sample in a study of a mutant IDH1 vaccine in newly diagnosed glioma. Which antigens these TCRs recognize remains unknown. Clones were sequenced by immunoSEQ multiplex PCR, and TCRdb holds only the in-frame ones, with some missing. The table lists about 26,000 clones, approximately 82% of them singletons. Stated time point: week 35, safety follow-up. Vaccination used 300 ug of mutant IDH1 20-mer peptide per dose, with topical imiquimod. The sequences come from PBMCs, collected from a glioma patient whose treatment included an IDH1 peptide vaccine. The receptors derive from a man aged 25 to 40 with glioma.

The chain joins TRBV5-4 to TRBJ1-2; D is undetermined. Germline-derived CDR1 and CDR2 are SGHNT and YYREEE (reference sequence). The CDR3 spans 13 residues. V was pared by 10 bases and J by 0 bases, with 13 bases between. As DNA, the CDR3 is TGTGCCGGCCAGGTCGGAGCTAACTATGGCTACACCTTC. Translating it yields CAGQVGANYGYTF.

The chain uses TRBV2 and TRBJ1-5; TRBD1 matches 8 bases. The germline V gene encodes CDR1 SNHLY and CDR2 FYNNEI. The J segment lost 2 bases and the V segment lost 6 bases, leaving 6 bases of the junction unmatched. The CDR3 length is 15 residues. In DNA form, the CDR3 reads TGTGCCAGCAGCGATGGACAGGGCGGCAATCAGCCCCAGCATTTT. It specifies CASSDGQGGNQPQHF.

The chain employs TRBV10-3 and TRBJ2-7; no clear D gene. The CDR3 contains 14 residues. Germline V gene lookup returns CDR1 ENHRY and CDR2 SYGVKD. Trimming left V 6 bases short and J 3 bases short, with 15 bases between. This CDR3 is CAIRAMADGYEQYF. Here the CDR3 DNA reads TGTGCCATCAGGGCAATGGCAGATGGCTACGAGCAGTACTTC.

The chain recombines TRBV19 with TRBJ2-4; possibly TRBD2 for D (5 bases). The CDR3 totals 18 residues. The germline V and J ends were trimmed by 0 bases and 0 bases, with 15 bases remaining between them. Germline CDR1 LNHDA, CDR2 SQIVND (reference sequence). Here the CDR3 reads CASSIDLEGELAKNIQYF. The CDR3 DNA reads as TGTGCCAGTAGTATAGATCTTGAGGGAGAGCTAGCCAAAAACATTCAGTACTTC.

The chain links TRBV5-4 to TRBJ2-7; TRBD1 aligns across 9 bases. Germline V CDR1 and CDR2: SGHNT, YYREEE (reference sequence). Unmatched junction bases numbered 18, after V lost 2 bases and J lost 3 bases. The CDR3 spans 19 residues. The CDR3, as DNA: TGTGCCAGCAGCTTACTACTATATCGACAGGGGGAGGGATTCTACGAGCAGTACTTC. Its protein product is CASSLLLYRQGEGFYEQYF.

V gene TRBV5-1 combines with J gene TRBJ2-7, with 12 bases that match TRBD2. The length of the CDR3 is 15 residues. Germline V lookup: CDR1 SGHRS, CDR2 YFSETQ. Trimming at V came to 4 bases and at J to 3 bases, leaving 5 bases not matched to a gene. The CDR3 is CASSPGLAGYYEQYF. The CDR3 DNA reads as TGCGCCAGCAGCCCCGGACTAGCGGGATACTACGAGCAGTACTTC.

The rearrangement links TRBV14 to TRBJ2-7, with D perhaps TRBD2 (6 bases). The ends were cut back, 0 bases at V and 0 bases at J, with 15 bases in the middle. Germline CDR1 and CDR2: SGHDN and FVKESK. The CDR3 extends over 17 amino acids. This CDR3 is CASSQDGVGGASYEQYF. The CDR3 DNA reads as TGTGCCAGCAGCCAAGACGGAGTTGGCGGGGCCTCCTACGAGCAGTACTTC. Using reference TRBV14 and TRBJ2-7 for the parts outside the CDR3, the full variable domain is EAGVTQFPSHSVIEKGQTVTLRCDPISGHDNLYWYRRVMGKEIKFLLHFVKESKQDESGMPNNRFLAERTGGTYSTLKVQPAELEDSGVYFCASSQDGVGGASYEQYFGPGTRLTVT.

The V and J genes are TRBV10-3 and TRBJ2-2; D may be TRBD1 (6 bases). The germline V gene encodes CDR1 ENHRY and CDR2 SYGVKD. V lost 3 bases to trimming and J lost 2 bases, with 7 bases between them. There are 14 residues in the CDR3. CDR3 sequence reads: CAISEGTNTGELFF. The CDR3, as DNA: TGTGCCATCAGTGAAGGGACAAACACCGGGGAGCTGTTTTTT.